This T cell receptor beta chain came from a study of cytomegalovirus exposure and HLA in healthy donors (dated by TCRdb to about 2017). About the study as a whole: According to an earlier analysis of a few hundred of the donors, about 179 million T cells yielded 117 million unique TCR beta sequences and about 280 Gb of sequence data. Class I and class II HLA loci were covered by the typing at four-digit resolution. A separate validation cohort of about 110 different subjects was used in addition to the 666-subject first cohort. Across some 400 genotyped donors of the cohort, an average of roughly 250,000 unique TCR beta nucleotide sequences per donor were sequenced, and approximately 19% of those sequences were non-productive. A later analysis re-analyzed previously published TCR beta repertoires from 650 to 800 donors and added high-resolution HLA genotyping to study TCR occurrence patterns. The later analysis used no new phenotypic data to find candidate immune exposures, relying instead on TCR beta sequences and their occurrence across donors. The genetic ancestry cluster associated with self-reported Caucasian donors included approximately 85% of the roughly 400 genotyped donors. To predict cytomegalovirus infection status, the study brought together high-throughput TCR immunosequencing, statistical association of individual TCRs with disease status, and machine learning. The T cell repertoires of 550 to 850 subjects were profiled by immunosequencing and related to cytomegalovirus serostatus. To decide whether each TCR beta V gene segment behaved as functional or pseudogenic, an earlier analysis of some 600 of the donors relied on high-throughput TCR beta sequencing. All discovery cohort repertoires had been generated using a single sequencing platform. A later genetic analysis took genome-wide SNP genotypes for about 55% of the 666 donors and used that subset as a discovery cohort. Several DR-DQ haplotypes were treated as single units for association and clustering because of strong linkage in the cohort. The number of typed donors differed by locus: 629-630 for A, B, C, DRB1 and DQB1; 522 for DQA1; approximately 600 for DPA1; and about 450 for DPB1. An early release covering 500 to 750 HLA-typed donors comprised about 300 gigabases of sequencing data and around 80 million unique TCR sequences. Donor age, sex, ethnicity and CMV serostatus were compiled together with the repertoire data. The study aimed to test whether cataloging public T cell receptors could reveal signatures of past pathogen exposure. Study-wide findings and limitations: A later analysis found that TCR association rates varied across HLA loci, with DRB1 alleles showing the most associated TCRs and HLA-C alleles the fewest. While some public TCRs were present in many individuals, most TCR sequences turned up only very rarely across donors. Specific HLA alleles were associated with some 15,000 TCR beta sequences at a false discovery rate of 0.05 in a later analysis. In a later genetic analysis, a missense DCLRE1C variant was associated with V-gene and J-gene trimming of TCR beta chains, and the association was replicated in an independent cohort. In an earlier analysis of around 600 of the donors, most TCR beta V segments were observed in productive rearrangements about 90% or about 30% of the time, broadly matching IMGT annotations. The classifier was reported to diagnose cytomegalovirus status with high specificity and sensitivity in both the original and validation cohorts. Roughly uniform sequencing depth across donors was assumed in presence/absence analyses, although this assumption may not hold. According to a later analysis, parvovirus B19, influenza, CMV and Epstein-Barr virus appeared linked to several top co-occurrence clusters. The cohort was sequenced for TCR beta chains only, and without alpha or paired-chain data the features that could be detected were limited. In a later analysis, HLA-associated TCR beta chains were found to be more clonally expanded and to have lower generation probabilities than equally common non-associated chains. A cluster of highly shared sequence variants was judged likely to be a technical artifact of the sequencing pipeline. Some IMGT-functional V segments, including TRBV6-2 and TRBV6-3, could not be distinguished by the 87-base-pair reads and were therefore excluded. Because some donors lacked HLA typing at each locus, the association tests relied only on the typed subset. In vitro tests confirmed that three of the cytomegalovirus-associated TCR beta chains recognize cytomegalovirus antigens. Most CMV-associated TCR beta chains appeared to be HLA-restricted in a later analysis, and the HLA associations seemed to be driven largely by CMV exposure. Correlated functional status among segregating V segments might be attributable to linkage disequilibrium, but an unknown experimental factor could not be ruled out. CMV serostatus was the only immune exposure information available for the cohort. When HLA alleles, especially DR and DQ, strongly co-occurred, TCR associations were difficult to assign to individual alleles. A total of 164 TCR beta chains were listed by the study as associated with cytomegalovirus. A further reported finding was that TCR beta sequences accurately predicted the HLA-A and HLA-B alleles for most subjects in the first cohort. According to the authors, the approach could potentially be generalized to other disease states and immunological phenotypes. Because counts were too low, about 18 rarely observed V segments, including chromosome 9 orphons, were excluded from the earlier analysis of around 590 of the donors. Compared with the approximately 600-donor mean, donors in an Asian-associated ancestry cluster had fewer N-insertions in productive TCRs, according to a later genetic analysis.

The receptor library was made with the immunoSEQ multiplex PCR assay. A mixture of 60 forward primers for TCR Vbeta segments and 13 reverse primers for TCR Jbeta segments was used in the multiplex PCR. Amplification of the CDR3 region of rearranged TCR beta genes was performed with a multiplex PCR assay on genomic DNA. The Illumina HiSeq System was used to sequence the amplified TCR beta libraries as 87-base-pair reads. The paper's data handling went like this. A later analysis counted 65 million to 90 million unique TCR beta chains across the 550 to 800 repertoires, and around 9.9 million of these chains were shared by at least two donors. To remove PCR and sequencing errors, raw reads were error-corrected and collapsed into unique sequences using a nearest-neighbor algorithm that merged closely related sequences. To assign V, D and J gene segments, CDR3 sequences were aligned to IMGT reference sequences. For a sequence to be retained, a match of at least six nucleotides was required to both a V gene segment and a J gene segment. Rearrangements were classified as productive when the CDR3 lacked stop codons and remained in frame with V and J, and all other rearrangements were classified as non-productive. CDR3 was defined by IMGT convention, running from the second conserved V-encoded cysteine to the conserved J-encoded phenylalanine. The earlier analysis of some 550 of the donors excluded any sequence lacking an unambiguous match to a single V gene segment. In an earlier analysis of several hundred of the donors, V segments were called functional above 56.7% productive rearrangements and were called segregating when the between-donor standard deviation exceeded 5%. To diagnose cytomegalovirus status from the catalog of TCR beta chain sequences, a statistical classification framework was built. V and J gene assignment, in a later analysis, came from comparing TCR nucleotide sequences with IMGT/GENE-DB human TR gene sequences. The TCRdist pipeline was used in a later analysis to assign CDR3 sequences and most-parsimonious VDJ recombination scenarios. A later analysis defined each TCR beta chain by its CDR3 amino acid sequence plus V-gene family, and excluded reads lacking a unique V-gene family. In a later analysis, 450 to 600 highly shared, low-generation-probability nucleotide sequences were removed to address suspected cross-contamination and a sequencing artifact. For each public chain, a later analysis derived a clonal expansion index from normalized ranks of inferred template counts within each repertoire. In a later analysis, generation probabilities were computed using a VDJ recombination model fitted to out-of-frame rearrangements, and the results were checked against IGoR. In a later analysis, TCR-TCR, TCR-HLA and TCR-CMV co-occurrence was scored with hypergeometric tests, and a repertoire-size bias correction was applied to TCR pairs. To estimate false discovery rates, a later analysis permuted the HLA or CMV assignments 20 times. In a later analysis, co-occurring TCRs were grouped using DBSCAN, with TCRdist sequence similarity added in when clustering inside HLA-allele-positive subsets. Repertoires with fewer than 30,000 or more than 120,000 public chains were left out of co-occurrence clustering, as were a handful of repertoires with anomalous nucleotide sharing. Entries here come from immuneACCESS through TCRdb and include only in-frame sequences with V and J called. Some clones fail to appear in such tables; in the studies checked, an unresolved V gene covers under half of the shortfall, and the cause of the remainder is unknown. From that table come the V and J calls and clone size; the DNA was used to work out D and trimming. The sample's table covers 150,000 or so clones. Jointly, the top ten make up 1% to 1.5% of the sample.

Points on this clone: Its binding antigen is unknown.

The CDR3, cysteine through phenylalanine, is 15 amino acids long. The sequence is cut down to CDR3 DNA, 45 bases in frame from base 1. According to the germline V gene, CDR1 reads MGHRA and CDR2 reads YSYEKL. A distance of 12 bases separates the germline ends of V and J, which lose 0 bases and 9 bases respectively. The cohort consisted of more than 650 healthy bone marrow donors. At the time of sampling, all cohort members were nominally healthy, though unrecorded immune exposures were likely present. The donor tested CMV seronegative, placing the donor among the approximately 400 seronegative members of the cohort. Each donor provided a peripheral blood sample, and peripheral blood mononuclear cells were used for TCR beta sequencing. The Qiagen DNeasy Blood Extraction Kit was used to extract genomic DNA from the blood cell samples.

The sample consisted of PBMCs. The receptor was derived from a woman in her sixties in good health and CMV-seronegative. The chain was built from TRBV4-1 and TRBJ1-6; TRBD1 is perhaps the D gene, given 6 matching bases. The nucleotides read TGCGCCAGCAGCCAAGATCGGCAGGGGACTTCACCCCTCCACTTT. It codes for CASSQDRQGTSPLHF.